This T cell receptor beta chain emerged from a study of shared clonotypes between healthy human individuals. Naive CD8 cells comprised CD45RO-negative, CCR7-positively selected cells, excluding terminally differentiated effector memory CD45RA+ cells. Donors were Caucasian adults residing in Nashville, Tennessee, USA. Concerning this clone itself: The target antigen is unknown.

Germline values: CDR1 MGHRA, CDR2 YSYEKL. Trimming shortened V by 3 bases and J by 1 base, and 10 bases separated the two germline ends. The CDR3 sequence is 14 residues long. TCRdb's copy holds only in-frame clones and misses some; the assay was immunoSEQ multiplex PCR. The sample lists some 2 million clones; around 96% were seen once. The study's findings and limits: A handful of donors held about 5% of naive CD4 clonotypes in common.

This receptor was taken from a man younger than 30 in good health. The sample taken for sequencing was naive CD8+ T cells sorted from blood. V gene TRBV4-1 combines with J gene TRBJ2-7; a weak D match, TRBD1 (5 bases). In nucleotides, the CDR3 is TGCGCCAGCAGCCAGAGTACAGGATCCTACGAGCAGTACTTC. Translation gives CASSQSTGSYEQYF.